This TCR beta chain is drawn from a study of cytomegalovirus exposure and HLA in healthy donors. This clone was seen more than once but under ten times. Primers: 60 Vbeta forward and 13 Jbeta reverse. Assay: immunoSEQ multiplex PCR; the TCRdb copy retains only in-frame clones and omits some. The sample has about 230,000 clones, about 83% seen once. The CDR3 is made up of 14 amino acids. From germline, CDR1 is SGHVS and CDR2 FNYEAQ. Trimming pared 5 bases from V and 5 bases from J, leaving 14 bases between. The rearrangement joins TRBV7-6 to TRBJ2-3, with D maybe TRBD1 (5 bases). The sample comprised PBMCs. This receptor was obtained from a human donor in good health. CDR3 nucleotides: TGTGCCAGCAGCCTACAGGAATCCGGAGATACGCAGTATTTT. Protein sequence: CASSLQESGDTQYF.